This T cell receptor (beta chain) was captured in a study of OX40 agonist ivuxolimab in advanced cancers. General study findings and limits: The average count of expanded clones was higher among CD8+ T cells than among CD4+.

This CDR3 has 16 amino acids. V was pared by 3 bases and J by 5 bases, with 19 bases between. CDR1 and CDR2 from the germline V gene are MNHNS and SASEGT. This clone was seen just once. No antigen is known for it. Assay used: immunoSEQ multiplex PCR; TCRdb lists only in-frame clones, some missing. Of under 85,000 clones listed, about 90% are singletons. This TCR came from an adult with an advanced solid tumor such as melanoma, head and neck, liver or kidney cancer. The chain recombines TRBV6-1 with TRBJ1-1; D gene unclear. The specimen comprised CD4+ or CD8+ T cells sorted from blood, sampled in a trial of the OX40 agonist ivuxolimab. CDR3: CASSDNGNRAGTEAFF. Written as DNA, the CDR3 is TGTGCCAGCAGTGATAATGGCAACCGTGCGGGTACTGAAGCTTTCTTT.